This T cell receptor (beta chain) was identified during a study of T-cell memory formation after mild COVID-19. Study at large: Across donors, TCR clusters were largely donor specific.

With regard to this clonotype: Its antigen is not known.

Overall study findings and caveats: Researchers found some responding clones in pre-infection memory, a sign that cross-reactive memory joined. Day 15 to 85 contracting clones showed balanced CD4/CD8; later expanders leaned CD4+.

TCRdb fed the 5' RACE reads into MiXCR, producing one record per CDR3 protein. The table has about 100,000 distinct CDR3 sequences, over 13% seen once; the top ten hold under 45%. V was trimmed by 2 bases and J by 8 bases, leaving 13 bases between them. This CDR3 is built from 13 residues. CDR1 is SQVTM and CDR2 is ANQGSEA in the germline V gene. The sequenced material came from PBMCs or a T cell subset sorted from them (not recorded which). This TCR was recovered from a man between 18 and 29 years old who had mild COVID-19 (a few samples of this study predate the infection). Cell type and time point are not known. J is TRBJ2-1 and V is TRBV29-1; possibly TRBD2 for D (7 bases). CDR3 protein: CSVEHGGTYEQFF. CDR3 DNA: TGCAGCGTTGAACACGGGGGGACATATGAGCAGTTCTTC.